The clone carrying this T cell receptor beta chain was counted many times. The data belong to a study of T-cell reconstitution after alpha-beta-depleted transplantation in children. TCRbeta library preparation incorporated unique molecular identifiers. One entry per CDR3 protein, called by TCRdb with MiXCR from the PCR reads. The table lists 75,000 to 100,000 distinct CDR3 sequences, 7% to 10% of them singletons. Deletions cut 0 bases from V and 3 bases from J, with 17 bases between. The CDR3 length is 17 residues. CDR1 is MNHEY and CDR2 is SVGAGI in the germline V gene. V is TRBV6-5 and J is TRBJ1-2; D might be TRBD1 (6 bases). Here the sequenced sample was PBMCs from the stem cell graft donor, taken from the stem cell graft. This clonotype originated in a human donor who donated a stem cell graft to a child with congenital amegakaryocytic thrombocytopenia. The CDR3 region is CASSYSLTRGQHYGYTF. The CDR3 coding sequence is TGTGCCAGCAGTTACTCCTTAACTCGGGGGCAGCACTATGGCTACACCTTC.